The 12 T cell receptor beta chains reported below all come from one sample, sequenced in a study of CD8 T cells in ankylosing spondylitis. Findings and limits, study-wide: Several highly homologous variants made up a TCR beta motif, and this motif appeared characteristic of ankylosing spondylitis blood.

MiXCR was run by TCRdb on the 5' RACE reads, yielding one entry per CDR3 protein. The table has about 480,000 distinct CDR3 sequences, over 15% seen once. The antigens of these receptors remain unknown. Source material: blood, either unsorted or a sorted T cell fraction (not recorded which). The origin of the receptors is a male donor with ankylosing spondylitis.

This clonotype was recorded a few times. This chain connects TRBV20-1 to TRBJ2-5; D is unclear. V lost 5 bases, J lost 1 base, and 8 bases lay in between. From germline, CDR1 is DFQATT and CDR2 SNEGSKA (reference sequence). CDR3 size: 12 residues. The CDR3 loop is CSALGLQETQYF. DNA for the CDR3: TGCAGTGCTCTCGGCCTCCAAGAGACCCAGTACTTC.

Only a few counts were recorded for this clonotype. The chain couples TRBV12-3 or TRBV12-4 to TRBJ1-2; weak D call: TRBD1 (5 bases). V shed 6 bases and J shed 4 bases, with 18 bases lying between them. The CDR3 runs to 15 residues. CDR3 protein: CASSRKVGGVYGYTF. The DNA for the CDR3 is TGTGCCAGCAGCCGGAAAGTGGGGGGGGTCTATGGCTACACCTTC.

This rearrangement joins TRBV28 to TRBJ2-7, with a possible D match to TRBD2 (6 bases). This CDR3 is built from 15 residues. Germline V gene data show CDR1 as MDHEN and CDR2 as SYDVKM. The V gene lost 4 bases and the J gene lost 12 bases, with 25 bases spanning the gap. DNA of the CDR3: TGTGCCAGCAGTTCCGCCCGGGACTCCAAAAGGGTGGGGTACTTC. Amino acids: CASSSARDSKRVGYF.

The CDR3 is CASSPTLTSLAGELFF. DNA for the CDR3: TGTGCCAGCAGCCCTACCCTGACTAGCTTGGCCGGGGAGCTGTTTTTT. This chain joins TRBV12-3 or TRBV12-4 and TRBJ2-2; TRBD2 matches at 7 bases. The CDR3 consists of 16 residues. V dropped 6 bases and J dropped 6; count of bases not matched to a gene: 13.

The chain carries TRBV28 and TRBJ2-5, with D hard to call. V lost 11 bases and J lost 1, with 14 bases in between. This CDR3 comprises 13 residues. Germline CDR1 MDHEN, CDR2 SYDVKM. The CDR3 region is CASTPGAQETQYF. The CDR3 coding sequence is TGTGCCTCCACCCCCGGAGCCCAAGAGACCCAGTACTTC.

The chain uses TRBV20-1 and TRBJ1-5; perhaps TRBD1 as D (6 bases). Deletions cut 0 bases from V and 4 bases from J, with 7 bases between. The germline V gene encodes CDR1 DFQATT and CDR2 SNEGSKA (reference sequence). The CDR3 consists of 13 residues. In nucleotides, the CDR3 is TGCAGTGCTAGAGAACAGGGAAATCAGCCCCAGCATTTT. Translation gives CSAREQGNQPQHF.

This clonotype was counted only a few times. The J gene is TRBJ2-3, the V gene TRBV10-2; D tentatively fits TRBD1 or TRBD2 (6 bases each). CDR3 length equals 13 residues. V lost 4 bases, J lost 6 bases, and 11 bases lay in between. Germline V gene sequence: CDR1 WSHSY, CDR2 SAAADI. The DNA for the CDR3 is TGCGCCAGCAGTGGGGGGGCTGCGGATACGCAGTATTTT. Translated, it gives CASSGGAADTQYF.

This clonotype was counted between two and nine times. The chain links TRBV29-1 to TRBJ2-7; 11 bases align to TRBD1. Germline-derived CDR1 and CDR2 are SQVTM and ANQGSEA. J lost 3 bases, V lost 6 bases, and 7 bases had no gene match. The CDR3 spans 14 residues. As DNA, the CDR3 is TGCAGCGTCGTCCGGGACAGGGGGTTCTACGAGCAGTACTTC. This sequence encodes CSVVRDRGFYEQYF.

This chain joins TRBV7-9 and TRBJ1-2; D not resolved. V dropped 1 base and J dropped 8 bases, with 8 bases sitting between them. The CDR3 spans 12 residues. Germline-derived CDR1 and CDR2 are SEHNR and FQNEAQ (reference sequence). The CDR3 loop is CASSLGEGGYTF. CDR3 nucleotide sequence: TGTGCCAGCAGCTTAGGAGAGGGAGGCTACACCTTC. The full variable domain, in which reference TRBV7-9 and TRBJ1-2 provide the parts outside the CDR3, is DTGVSQNPRHKITKRGQNVTFRCDPISEHNRLYWYRQTLGQGPEFLTYFQNEAQLEKSRLLSDRFSAERPKGSFSTLEIQRTEQGDSAMYLCASSLGEGGYTFGSGTRLTVV.

The chain couples TRBV6-1 to TRBJ2-5, with a tentative D call TRBD2 (6 bases). This CDR3 contains 15 residues. V lost 6 bases and J lost 5, with 19 bases in between. Germline loops: CDR1 MNHNS, CDR2 SASEGT. The CDR3 spells CASRVPRELGETQYF. The CDR3 DNA reads TGTGCCAGCAGAGTACCCCGGGAGTTGGGGGAGACCCAGTACTTC.

The chain has TRBV20-1 and TRBJ2-5; 9 nucleotides match TRBD2. The J segment lost 12 bases and the V segment lost 5 bases, leaving 16 bases of the junction unmatched. The CDR3 loop spans 14 amino acids. CDR1 and CDR2 (germline): DFQATT, SNEGSKA (reference sequence). This chain's CDR3 is CSARRGERGVVEYF. CDR3 DNA: TGCAGTGCTCGCCGTGGGGAGCGGGGGGTCGTCGAGTACTTC.

V usage is TRBV2 and J usage is TRBJ2-3; 8 nucleotides line up with TRBD2. Germline V gene lookup returns CDR1 SNHLY and CDR2 FYNNEI. V gave up 10 bases and J gave up 5 bases; unmatched junction bases: 14. This CDR3 comprises 15 residues. The CDR3, as DNA: TGTGCCACCACCACCCTCCGGGAGGGCCGAGATACGCAGTATTTT. Protein sequence: CATTTLREGRDTQYF.